Listed here are 13 T cell receptor beta chains from one sample, sequenced in a study of T cells expressing NK-cell markers. Following a re-call of the 5' RACE reads, TCRdb has one entry per CDR3 protein and lacks DNA. The sample includes about 140,000 distinct CDR3 sequences. The sequenced material came from blood T cells: a sorted CD56 or NKG2C T cell subset, CD4+ or CD8+ T cells, or bulk PBMC T cells (not recorded which). Receptors were obtained from a man aged 18-30 years in good health.

This chain connects TRBV12-3 or TRBV12-4 to TRBJ2-7; there is no DNA to check the TCRdb D call of TRBD1. This CDR3 is built from 15 residues. CDR3 amino acids: CASSSSQGAALEQYF.

The rearrangement uses TRBV20-1 and TRBJ2-3. The germline CDR1 and CDR2 sequences are DFQATT and SNEGSKA (reference sequence). The CDR3 runs 13 residues. CDR3 sequence: CSARDGSTDTQYF.

The chain is built from TRBV5-6 and TRBJ2-5; the D gene TCRdb calls, TRBD1, cannot be checked with no DNA. The CDR3 loop spans 15 amino acids. Germline V lookup: CDR1 SGHDT, CDR2 YYEEEE. Here the CDR3 reads CASSLAGLGEETQYF.

The chain recombines TRBV5-1 with TRBJ1-1; TCRdb names TRBD1, which stays unverified in the absence of DNA. This CDR3 region has 15 residues. Per the germline V gene, CDR1 is SGHRS and CDR2 is YFSETQ. CDR3 loop: CASRTGGGSNTEAFF.

The genes are TRBV7-9 and TRBJ2-7; TCRdb's D call of TRBD2 is untestable without DNA. CDR3 length: 15 amino acids. Germline assignment: CDR1 SEHNR and CDR2 FQNEAQ (reference sequence). CDR3 region: CASSELAGAAGEQYF.

The chain is built from TRBV20-1 and TRBJ2-1. The CDR3 consists of 15 residues. Germline-derived CDR1 and CDR2 are DFQATT and SNEGSKA (reference sequence). CDR3 residues: CSARIRPGSYNEQFF.

This chain joins TRBV5-4 and TRBJ2-1; TCRdb names TRBD2, which stays unverified in the absence of DNA. Germline CDR1 reads SGHNT; CDR2 reads YYREEE (reference sequence). The CDR3 extends over 15 amino acids. CDR3 region: CASSLGLAGGIEQFF. The full variable domain, completed using reference TRBV5-4 and TRBJ2-1, is ETGVTQSPTHLIKTRGQQVTLRCSSQSGHNTVSWYQQALGQGPQFIFQYYREEENGRGNFPPRFSGLQFPNYSSELNVNALELDDSALYLCASSLGLAGGIEQFFGPGTRLTVL.

This sequence joins TRBV5-1 and TRBJ2-1. The CDR3 loop spans 15 amino acids. Germline values: CDR1 SGHRS, CDR2 YFSETQ. The CDR3 loop is CASSLLAVVRGEQFF.

The gene calls are TRBV14 and TRBJ2-3; TCRdb's D gene call, TRBD1, goes unchecked for lack of DNA. The CDR3 length is 17 residues. Germline loops: CDR1 SGHDN, CDR2 FVKESK. CDR3 amino acids: CASSQDRRGPTMDTQYF.

This rearrangement joins TRBV6-2 or TRBV6-3 to TRBJ2-5; absent DNA, TCRdb's TRBD2 call cannot be checked. The CDR3 runs to 11 residues. Germline V CDR1 and CDR2: MNHEY, SVGEGT. This chain's CDR3 is CASSPAETQYF.

The rearrangement joins TRBV7-9 to TRBJ2-1. This CDR3 is 16 amino acids long. Germline V gives CDR1 SEHNR, CDR2 FQNEAQ (reference sequence). CDR3 loop: CASSLAFDSPHNEQFF.

The chain combines TRBV11-3 with TRBJ2-1; the TCRdb call, TRBD1, lacks DNA for checking. The CDR3 extends over 17 amino acids. Germline lookup yields CDR1 SGHNT and CDR2 YENEEA. CDR3 residues: CASSADSGTAVYNEQFF.

This CDR3 is CASSLALRAQYF. The chain recombines TRBV5-6 with TRBJ2-3; no DNA is available, so the TRBD2 call from TCRdb remains unchecked. There are 12 residues in the CDR3. Germline V gene sequence: CDR1 SGHDT, CDR2 YYEEEE. The entire variable domain, with the rest obtained from reference TRBV5-6 and TRBJ2-3, is as follows: DAGVTQSPTHLIKTRGQQVTLRCSPKSGHDTVSWYQQALGQGPQFIFQYYEEEERQRGNFPDRFSGHQFPNYSSELNVNALLLGDSALYLCASSLALRAQYFGPGTRLTVL.